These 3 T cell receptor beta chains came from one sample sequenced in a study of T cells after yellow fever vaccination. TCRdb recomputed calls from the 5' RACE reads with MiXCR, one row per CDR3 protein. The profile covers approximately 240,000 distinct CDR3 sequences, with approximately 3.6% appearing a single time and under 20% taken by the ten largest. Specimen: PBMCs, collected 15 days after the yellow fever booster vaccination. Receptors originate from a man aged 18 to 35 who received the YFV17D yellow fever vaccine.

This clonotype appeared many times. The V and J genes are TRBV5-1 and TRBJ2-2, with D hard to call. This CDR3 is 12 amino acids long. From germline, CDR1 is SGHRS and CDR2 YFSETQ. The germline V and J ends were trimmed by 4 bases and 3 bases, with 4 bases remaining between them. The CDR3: CASSRDTGELFF. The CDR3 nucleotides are TGCGCCAGCAGCAGGGACACCGGGGAGCTGTTTTTT.

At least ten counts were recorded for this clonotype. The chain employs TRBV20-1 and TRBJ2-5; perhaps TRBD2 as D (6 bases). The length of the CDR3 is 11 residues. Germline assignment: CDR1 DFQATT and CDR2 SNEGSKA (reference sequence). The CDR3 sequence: CSGAGLETQYF. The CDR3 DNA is TGCAGCGGGGCGGGGCTAGAGACCCAGTACTTC.

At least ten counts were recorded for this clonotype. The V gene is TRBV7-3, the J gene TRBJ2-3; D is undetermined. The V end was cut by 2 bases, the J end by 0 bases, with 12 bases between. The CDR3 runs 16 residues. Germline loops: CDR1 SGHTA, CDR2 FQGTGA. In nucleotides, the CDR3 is TGTGCCAGCAGCTTAGGTTTAGGGCATAGCACAGATACGCAGTATTTT. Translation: CASSLGLGHSTDTQYF.